Listed below are T cell receptor beta chains from one sample, sequenced in a study of regulatory T cells. Here immunoSEQ multiplex PCR was the method, and the copy in TCRdb shows in-frame clones only, minus some. The table shows some 30,000 clones, with about 93% occurring only once. The sequencing sample was made of conventional CD4+ T cells sorted from blood. The receptors here all came from a child aged 2 to 10 with CD3G deficiency. Both conserved end residues are part of each CDR3. D genes are given only for firm matches. The size field is filled for only some rows; it gives once, few, many or a size class.

TRBJ2-1	TRBV28	TRBD2	-	CASSPLLAGGSVSYNEQFF	TGTGCCAGCAGTCCGCTACTAGCGGGAGGGTCCGTCTCCTACAATGAGCAGTTCTTC
TRBJ1-1	TRBV18	TRBD1	-	CASSPHRDSEAFF	TGTGCCAGCTCGCCCCACCGGGACAGTGAAGCTTTCTTT
TRBJ2-7	TRBV6-1	-	-	CASSDFLPPDEQYF	TGTGCCAGCAGTGATTTCCTACCCCCCGACGAGCAGTACTTC
TRBJ2-2	TRBV10-3	-	-	CAISEYAAGFGELFF	TGTGCCATCAGTGAGTACGCCGCGGGCTTCGGGGAGCTGTTTTTT
TRBJ2-2	TRBV5-1	-	few	CASSSLIGPGELFF	TGCGCCAGCAGCTCGCTTATAGGACCCGGGGAGCTGTTTTTT
TRBJ2-5	TRBV28	-	-	CASSLTPGPWEAQYF	TGTGCCAGCAGTTTAACCCCAGGGCCTTGGGAGGCCCAGTACTTC
TRBJ2-1	TRBV5-1	TRBD2	-	CASSQLAGGGEQFF	TGCGCCAGCAGCCAACTAGCGGGAGGGGGAGAGCAGTTCTTC
TRBJ1-2	TRBV28	-	once	CASSLTGYGYTF	TGTGCCAGCAGTTTAACCGGGTACGGCTACACCTTC
TRBJ2-7	TRBV6-1	-	-	CASSETGRLPYEQYF	TGTGCCAGCAGTGAAACGGGTAGACTCCCGTACGAGCAGTACTTC
TRBJ2-7	TRBV10-3	-	-	CAITIAASYEQYF	TGTGCCATCACGATCGCAGCCTCCTACGAGCAGTACTTC
TRBJ2-1	TRBV28	-	-	CASSLRWGNEQFF	TGTGCCAGCAGTTTACGATGGGGCAATGAGCAGTTCTTC